Below are 7 T cell receptor beta chains sequenced from a single sample in a study of T cell clones after liver transplantation. Using immunoSEQ multiplex PCR, the repertoire was profiled, and TCRdb retains in-frame clones only, with some absent. The sample consists of approximately 100,000 clones, around four fifths of them appearing once. The specimen comprised CD4+ T cells from blood, sampled before liver transplant. These receptors all come from a human donor who received a liver transplant.

The gene calls are TRBV11-3 and TRBJ2-1; 14 bases are shared with TRBD2. The CDR3 runs to 12 residues. After removal of 8 bases from V and 10 bases from J, the junction contained 1 base not matched to a gene. Looked up from germline, CDR1 is SGHNT and CDR2 is YENEEA. This chain's CDR3 is CASGLAGGEQFF. DNA of the CDR3: TGTGCCAGCGGACTAGCGGGAGGAGAGCAGTTCTTC.

The chain has TRBV30 and TRBJ2-5; D possibly corresponds to TRBD2 (6 bases). The DNA end is a closer match to TRBJ2-7, so the J assignment may be wrong. The CDR3 spans 14 residues. The germline V gene encodes CDR1 GTSNPN and CDR2 SVGIG (reference sequence). The CDR3 DNA follows: TGTGCCTGGAGTCCCCTCGGGGGAGGCTACGAGCAGTACTTC. Protein sequence: CAWSPLGGGYEQYF.

This chain joins TRBV7-3 and TRBJ1-4, with D maybe TRBD1 (5 bases). Germline values: CDR1 SGHTA, CDR2 FQGTGA. Between the trimmed V and J ends, which lost 2 bases and 1 base, there was a span of 14 bases. This CDR3 comprises 17 residues. CDR3 in DNA: TGTGCCAGCAGCTTAGGGGATTCAGGGTTAACTAATGAAAAACTGTTTTTT. Amino acids: CASSLGDSGLTNEKLFF.

The chain uses TRBV7-2 and TRBJ2-7, with 13 bases identical to TRBD2. The CDR3 is made up of 15 amino acids. The germline CDR1 and CDR2 sequences are SGHTA and FQGNSA. The junction had 8 bases not matched to a gene; V was cut back by 5 bases and J by 7 bases. The CDR3 region is CASSQLAGGPSEQYF. The CDR3 DNA reads as TGTGCCAGCAGCCAACTAGCGGGGGGGCCCAGTGAGCAGTACTTC.

The table lists this clone with a few counts. The rearrangement uses TRBV7-9 and TRBJ2-1; no definite D call. CDR3 length equals 12 residues. V shed 1 base and J shed 8 bases, with 6 bases lying between them. From germline, CDR1 is SEHNR and CDR2 FQNEAQ (reference sequence). DNA of the CDR3: TGTGCCAGCAGCTTAGTAGGGTATGAGCAGTTCTTC. Its protein is CASSLVGYEQFF.

This clone was seen a single time. The rearrangement joins TRBV4-2 to TRBJ1-4; D not resolved. Per the germline V gene, CDR1 is LGHNA and CDR2 is YNFKEQ. The CDR3 is 17 amino acids. V was shortened by 5 bases and J by 6 bases, with 22 bases between the two germline ends. The DNA for the CDR3 is TGTGCCAGCAGCTCCAAGAAGGGTCAAGGCTTGGATGAAAAACTGTTTTTT. Encoded protein: CASSSKKGQGLDEKLFF.

The J gene is TRBJ1-5, the V gene TRBV4-2; D unresolved. V was trimmed by 4 bases and J by 6 bases, leaving 10 bases between them. The CDR3 length is 13 residues. CDR1 is LGHNA, CDR2 YNFKEQ, per germline. The CDR3 region is CASSPGMGQPQHF. Written as DNA, the CDR3 is TGTGCCAGCAGCCCCGGGATGGGTCAGCCCCAGCATTTT.